The rows below give T cell receptor beta chains drawn from one sample of a study of blood T cell repertoires in COVID-19. TCRdb keeps only in-frame clones here, not all; method: immunoSEQ multiplex PCR. This table holds a few hundred thousand clones, around 83% found once. Sequenced: peripheral blood. The receptors here all came from a woman aged 18-30 years with acute or convalescent COVID-19. The CDR3 runs from the conserved cysteine through the conserved F or W. D genes are given only for firm matches. Clone size, where shown, is once, few, many, or a class for clones that have expanded.

j_gene	v_gene	d_gene	abundance	CDR3nt	CDR3aa
TRBJ1-6	TRBV6-5	-	-	TGTGCCAGCAGGTATCCCGGGTCCGATAATTCACCCCTCCACTTT	CASRYPGSDNSPLHF
TRBJ2-5	TRBV28	-	-	TGTGCCAGCAGTTTACCGCCAGGGGCGCTTGAGTACTTC	CASSLPPGALEYF
TRBJ1-1	TRBV19	TRBD1	once	TGTGCCAGTAGCGGACGGCAGGGGGCGACAGTGAACACTGAAGCTTTCTTT	CASSGRQGATVNTEAFF
TRBJ1-4	TRBV2	TRBD1	-	TGTGCCAGCAGTGTAATGGGACAGACTAATGAAAAACTGTTTTTT	CASSVMGQTNEKLFF
TRBJ2-1	TRBV30	-	-	TGTGCCTGTGTGAGCTGGTACGAGCAGTTCTTC	CACVSWYEQFF
TRBJ2-3	TRBV6-6	TRBD2	-	TGTGCCAGCAGAGCAGCGGGAGTGGGGTCAGATACGCAGTATTTT	CASRAAGVGSDTQYF
TRBJ1-5	TRBV6-2/TRBV6-3	TRBD1	once	TGTGCCAGCAGCCGCGACAGGGTTGGCAATCAGCCCCAGCATTTT	CASSRDRVGNQPQHF
TRBJ1-1	TRBV30	TRBD1	-	TGTGCCGAGCGACAGGGAAAAGCTTCGGGGATCAACACTGAAGCTTTCTTT	CAERQGKASGINTEAFF
TRBJ2-2	TRBV3-1/TRBV3-2	TRBD2	-	TGTGCCAGCAGCCCACGGGGGGGGGCTGGTGCCGGGGAGCTGTTTTTT	CASSPRGGAGAGELFF
TRBJ2-1	TRBV24-1	TRBD2	-	TGTGCCACCAGTGATCCAATAGCGGGAGTGGGGGGTGAGCAGTTCTTC	CATSDPIAGVGGEQFF
TRBJ1-2	TRBV4-3	TRBD1	-	TGCGCCAGCAGCGGGGACAGCAACTATGGCTACACCTTC	CASSGDSNYGYTF
TRBJ2-6	TRBV5-1	-	-	TGCGCCAGCAGCTTGGTAATTCAGGCGGGGGGGGCCAACGTCCTGACTTTC	CASSLVIQAGGANVLTF
TRBJ1-1	TRBV2	-	-	TGTGCCAGCATAAAAGGGTTACAGGGTGAAGCTTTCTTT	CASIKGLQGEAFF
TRBJ1-2	TRBV6-5	-	-	TGTGCCAGCACCTCAGTTGTCGGATGGAGCTATGGCTACACCTTC	CASTSVVGWSYGYTF